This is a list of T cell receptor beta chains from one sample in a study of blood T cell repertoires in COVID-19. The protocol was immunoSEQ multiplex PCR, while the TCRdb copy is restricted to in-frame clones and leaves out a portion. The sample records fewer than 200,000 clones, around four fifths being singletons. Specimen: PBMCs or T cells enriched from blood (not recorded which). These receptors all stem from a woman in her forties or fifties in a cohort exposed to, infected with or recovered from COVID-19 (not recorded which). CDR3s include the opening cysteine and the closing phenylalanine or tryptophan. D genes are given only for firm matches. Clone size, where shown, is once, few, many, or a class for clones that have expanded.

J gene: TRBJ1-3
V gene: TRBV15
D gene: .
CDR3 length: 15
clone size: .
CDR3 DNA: TGTGCCACCAGCAGAGGGGGCGCGACTGGAAACACCATATATTTT
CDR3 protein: CATSRGGATGNTIYF

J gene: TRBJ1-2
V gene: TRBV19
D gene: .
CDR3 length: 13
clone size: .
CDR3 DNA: TGTGCCAGTAGTATCCAGGAAAACTATGGCTACACCTTC
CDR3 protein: CASSIQENYGYTF

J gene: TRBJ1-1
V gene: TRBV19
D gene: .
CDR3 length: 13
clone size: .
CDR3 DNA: TGTGCCAGTAGTTGGGCCCCGGGGACTGAAGCTTTCTTT
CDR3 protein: CASSWAPGTEAFF

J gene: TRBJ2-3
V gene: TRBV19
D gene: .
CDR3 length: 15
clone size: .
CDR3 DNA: TGTGCCAGTATGGCAGGGAATCTCGGCACAGATACGCAGTATTTT
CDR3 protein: CASMAGNLGTDTQYF

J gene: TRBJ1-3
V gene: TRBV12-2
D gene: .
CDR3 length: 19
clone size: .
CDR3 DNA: TGTGCAAGTCGCTTAGTCCCGGGGAGCTTACCTATCTCTGGAAACACCATATATTTT
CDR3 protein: CASRLVPGSLPISGNTIYF

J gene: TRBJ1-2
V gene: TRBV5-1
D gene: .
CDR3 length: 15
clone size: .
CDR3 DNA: TGCGCCAGCAGACCGAGGCTCCCTGCAAACTATGGCTACACCTTC
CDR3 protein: CASRPRLPANYGYTF

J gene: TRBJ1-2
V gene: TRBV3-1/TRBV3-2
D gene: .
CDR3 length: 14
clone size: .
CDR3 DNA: TGTGCCAGCAGCCAACAGGGGTTAGGCTATGGCTACACCTTC
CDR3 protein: CASSQQGLGYGYTF

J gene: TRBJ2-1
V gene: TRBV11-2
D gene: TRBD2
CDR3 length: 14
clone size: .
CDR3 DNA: TGTGCCAGCAGCTTGACTAGCGGGAACAATGAGCAGTTCTTC
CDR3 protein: CASSLTSGNNEQFF

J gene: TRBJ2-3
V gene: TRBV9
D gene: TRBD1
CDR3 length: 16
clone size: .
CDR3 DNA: TGTGCCAGCAGCGCCTACTTGGGACAGGGCACAGATACGCAGTATTTT
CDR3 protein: CASSAYLGQGTDTQYF

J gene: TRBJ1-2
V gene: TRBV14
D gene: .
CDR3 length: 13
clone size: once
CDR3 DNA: TGTGCCAGCAGCCAAGGGGCAGGGTATGGCTACACCTTC
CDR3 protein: CASSQGAGYGYTF

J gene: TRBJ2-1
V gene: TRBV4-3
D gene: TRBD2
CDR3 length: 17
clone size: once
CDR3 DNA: TGCGCCAGCAGCCTAACCCGACTGGCGGGGGGGAACAATGAGCAGTTCTTC
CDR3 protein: CASSLTRLAGGNNEQFF

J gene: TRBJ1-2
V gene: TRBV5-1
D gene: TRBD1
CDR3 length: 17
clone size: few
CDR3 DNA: TGCGCCAGCAGCTTGGGCCCCTCGGGACAGGGCCTTGGTGGCTACACCTTC
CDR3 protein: CASSLGPSGQGLGGYTF

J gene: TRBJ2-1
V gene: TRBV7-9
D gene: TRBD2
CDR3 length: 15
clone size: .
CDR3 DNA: TGTGCCAGCCCGCGTGGGGGGGGAAGGTACAATGAGCAGTTCTTC
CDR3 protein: CASPRGGGRYNEQFF

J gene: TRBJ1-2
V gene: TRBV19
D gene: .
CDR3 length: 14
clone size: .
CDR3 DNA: TGTGCCAGTAGTCCATACACCACTAACTATGGCTACACCTTC
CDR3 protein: CASSPYTTNYGYTF

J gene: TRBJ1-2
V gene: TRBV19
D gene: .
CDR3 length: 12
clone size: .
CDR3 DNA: TGTGCCAGTAGTAACAGGGAGTATGGCTACACCTTC
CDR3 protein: CASSNREYGYTF

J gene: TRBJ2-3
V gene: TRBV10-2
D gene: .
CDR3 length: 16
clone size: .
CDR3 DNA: TGCGCCAGCAGTGTACGATCCGCAGGGCGCACAGATACGCAGTATTTT
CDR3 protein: CASSVRSAGRTDTQYF

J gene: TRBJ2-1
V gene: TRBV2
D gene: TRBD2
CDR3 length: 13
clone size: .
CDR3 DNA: TGTGCCAGCATAGGCGGGGGGGCTTATGAGCAGTTCTTC
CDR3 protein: CASIGGGAYEQFF

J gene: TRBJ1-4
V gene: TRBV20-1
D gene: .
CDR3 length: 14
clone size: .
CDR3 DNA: TGCAGTGCTAGTATAGGGCAGGAGGGTGAAAAACTGTTTTTT
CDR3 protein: CSASIGQEGEKLFF

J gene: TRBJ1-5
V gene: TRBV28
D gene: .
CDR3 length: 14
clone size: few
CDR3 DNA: TGTGCCAGCGGTCGCTTGGGCCGTACTGATCCCCAGCATTTT
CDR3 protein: CASGRLGRTDPQHF

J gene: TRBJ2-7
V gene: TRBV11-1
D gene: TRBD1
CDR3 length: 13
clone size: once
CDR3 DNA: TGTGCCAGCAGCCGGACAGGGGTAGGGGAGCAGTACTTC
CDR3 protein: CASSRTGVGEQYF

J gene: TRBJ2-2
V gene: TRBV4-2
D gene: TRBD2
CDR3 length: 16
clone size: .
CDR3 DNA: TGTGCCAGCAGCCAAGTTAGCGGGGCGAACACCGGGGAGCTGTTTTTT
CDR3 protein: CASSQVSGANTGELFF

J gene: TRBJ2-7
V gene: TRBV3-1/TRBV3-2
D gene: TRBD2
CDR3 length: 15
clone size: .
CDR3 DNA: TGTGCCAGCAGCCAAGGGGGAGGGCTCCTGGTCGAGCAGTACTTC
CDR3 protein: CASSQGGGLLVEQYF

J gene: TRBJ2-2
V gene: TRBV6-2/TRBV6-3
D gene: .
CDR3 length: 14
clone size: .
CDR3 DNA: TGTGCCAGCAGTTATGTAGATTCAACCGGGGAGCTGTTTTTT
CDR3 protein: CASSYVDSTGELFF

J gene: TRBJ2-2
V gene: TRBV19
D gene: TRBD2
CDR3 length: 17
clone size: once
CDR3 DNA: TGTGCCAGTAGTATACGGCTAGCGGGGGTGAACACCGGGGAGCTGTTTTTT
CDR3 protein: CASSIRLAGVNTGELFF

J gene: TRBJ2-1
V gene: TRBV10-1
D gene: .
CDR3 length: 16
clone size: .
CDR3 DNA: TGCGCCAGCAGTGTGTCTCCTCTAGCGTCATACAATGAGCAGTTCTTC
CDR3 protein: CASSVSPLASYNEQFF

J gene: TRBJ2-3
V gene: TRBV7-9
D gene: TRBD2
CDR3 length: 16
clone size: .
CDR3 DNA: TGTGCCAGCAGCTTAGATCTAGCGGGAGACCCAGATACGCAGTATTTT
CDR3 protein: CASSLDLAGDPDTQYF

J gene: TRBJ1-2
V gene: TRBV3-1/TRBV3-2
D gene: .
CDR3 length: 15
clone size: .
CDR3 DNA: TGTGCCAGCAGCCCCGGACAGTACTCAAACTATGGCTACACCTTC
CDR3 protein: CASSPGQYSNYGYTF

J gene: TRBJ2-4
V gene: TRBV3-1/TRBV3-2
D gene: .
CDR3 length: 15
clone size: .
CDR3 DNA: TGTGCCAGCAGCCCATTGCGCCCCGCCAAAAACATTCAGTACTTC
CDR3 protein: CASSPLRPAKNIQYF

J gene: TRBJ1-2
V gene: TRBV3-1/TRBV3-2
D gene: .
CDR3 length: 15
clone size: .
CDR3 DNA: TGTGCCAGCAGCCAAGATAAGGGATTGACAGGCAGGGCCTCCTTC
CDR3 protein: CASSQDKGLTGRASF

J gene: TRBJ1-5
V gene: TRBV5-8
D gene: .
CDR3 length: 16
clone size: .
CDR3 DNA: TGTGCCAGCAGCTTGGATCGGGGAGGGAGCAATCAGCCCCAGCATTTT
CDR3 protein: CASSLDRGGSNQPQHF

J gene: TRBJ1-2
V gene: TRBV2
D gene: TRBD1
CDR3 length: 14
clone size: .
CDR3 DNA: TGTGCCAGCAGCCGGGACAGGGGGCCGGGAGGCTACACCTTC
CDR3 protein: CASSRDRGPGGYTF

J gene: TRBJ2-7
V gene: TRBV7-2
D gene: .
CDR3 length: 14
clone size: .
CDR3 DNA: TGTGCCAGCAGCTTTGGGGCCCAGCAGTACGAGCAGTACTTC
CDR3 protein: CASSFGAQQYEQYF

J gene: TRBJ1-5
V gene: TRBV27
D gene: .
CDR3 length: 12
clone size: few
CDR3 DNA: TGTGCCAGCAGTTCGACAAATCAGCCCCAGCATTTT
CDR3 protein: CASSSTNQPQHF

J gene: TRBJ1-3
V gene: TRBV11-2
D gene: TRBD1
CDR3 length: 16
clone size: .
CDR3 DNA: TGTGCCAGCAGCCCGAGACAGGGGGCGAGGGGAAACACCATATATTTT
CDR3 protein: CASSPRQGARGNTIYF

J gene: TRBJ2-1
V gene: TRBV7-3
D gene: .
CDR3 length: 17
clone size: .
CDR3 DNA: TGTGCCAGCAGCTTGGGGAAGGGGGACCCTAACTACAATGAGCAGTTCTTC
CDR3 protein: CASSLGKGDPNYNEQFF

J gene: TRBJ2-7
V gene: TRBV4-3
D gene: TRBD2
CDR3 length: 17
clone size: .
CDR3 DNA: TGCGCCAGCAGCCAAGAAAGGGCTAGCGGGGGCCAATACGAGCAGTACTTC
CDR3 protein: CASSQERASGGQYEQYF

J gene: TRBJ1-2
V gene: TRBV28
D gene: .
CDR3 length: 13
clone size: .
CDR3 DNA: TGTGCCAGCCACTTGGATGGGGCGGGAGGCTACACCTTC
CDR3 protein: CASHLDGAGGYTF

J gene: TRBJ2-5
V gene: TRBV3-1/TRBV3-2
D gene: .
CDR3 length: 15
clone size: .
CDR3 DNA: TGTGCCAGCAGCCCGGGGGGACACTACCAAGAGACCCAGTACTTC
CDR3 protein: CASSPGGHYQETQYF

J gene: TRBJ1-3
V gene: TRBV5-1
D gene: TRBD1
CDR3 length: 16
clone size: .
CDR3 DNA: TGCGCCAGCAGCCTGACAGGGGGCGCGGATAGAAACACCATATATTTT
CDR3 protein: CASSLTGGADRNTIYF

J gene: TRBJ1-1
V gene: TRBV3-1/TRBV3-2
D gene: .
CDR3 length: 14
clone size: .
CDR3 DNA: TGTGCCAGCTCACAATTCAGTGGGAACACTGAAGCTTTCTTT
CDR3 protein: CASSQFSGNTEAFF

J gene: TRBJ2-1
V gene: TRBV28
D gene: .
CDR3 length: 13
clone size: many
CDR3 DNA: TGTGCCAGCAGTTTAGAGGGTAAGGATGAGCAGTTCTTC
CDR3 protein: CASSLEGKDEQFF

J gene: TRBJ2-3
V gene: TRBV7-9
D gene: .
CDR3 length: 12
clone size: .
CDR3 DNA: TGTGCCAGCAGCTCTGCGGCAGATACGCAGTATTTT
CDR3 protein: CASSSAADTQYF

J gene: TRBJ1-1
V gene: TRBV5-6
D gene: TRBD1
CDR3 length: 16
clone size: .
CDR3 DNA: TGTGCCAGCAGCCTGGGGACAGGGGATAGGAACACTGAAGCTTTCTTT
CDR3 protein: CASSLGTGDRNTEAFF

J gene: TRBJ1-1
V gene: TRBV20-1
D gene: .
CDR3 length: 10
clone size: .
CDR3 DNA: TGCAGTGCTCAAAGCTATGAAGCTTTCTTT
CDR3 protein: CSAQSYEAFF

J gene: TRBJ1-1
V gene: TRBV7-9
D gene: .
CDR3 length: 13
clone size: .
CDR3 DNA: TGTGCCAGCAGCTTAGCTCCATCCACTGAAGCTTTCTTT
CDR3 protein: CASSLAPSTEAFF

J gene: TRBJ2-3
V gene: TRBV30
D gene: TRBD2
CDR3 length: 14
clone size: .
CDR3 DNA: TGTGCCTGGTCTGGGCGGGGGGGAGTAGATACGCAGTATTTT
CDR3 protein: CAWSGRGGVDTQYF

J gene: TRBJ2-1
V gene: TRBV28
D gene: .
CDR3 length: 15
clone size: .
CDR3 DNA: TGTGCCAGCAGTTTTTTGCGGGGCTCCTACAATGAGCAGTTCTTC
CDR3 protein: CASSFLRGSYNEQFF

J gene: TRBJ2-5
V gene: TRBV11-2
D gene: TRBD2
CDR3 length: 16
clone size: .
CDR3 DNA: TGTGCCAGCAGACGCCTAGCGGGGGGCGACGCGGAGACCCAGTACTTC
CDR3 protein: CASRRLAGGDAETQYF

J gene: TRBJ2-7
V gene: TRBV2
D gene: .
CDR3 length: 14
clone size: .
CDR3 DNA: TGTGCCAGCAGGGAAACCAGGCTTTCCTACGAGCAGTACTTC
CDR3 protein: CASRETRLSYEQYF

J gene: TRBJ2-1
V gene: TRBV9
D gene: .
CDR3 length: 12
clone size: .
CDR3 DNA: TGTGCCAGCAGCGTAGCAGTAAATGAGCAGTTCTTC
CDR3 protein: CASSVAVNEQFF

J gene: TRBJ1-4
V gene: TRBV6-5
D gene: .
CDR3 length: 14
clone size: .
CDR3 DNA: TGTGCCAGCAGTTACTCACAGGGCAATGAAAAACTGTTTTTT
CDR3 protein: CASSYSQGNEKLFF

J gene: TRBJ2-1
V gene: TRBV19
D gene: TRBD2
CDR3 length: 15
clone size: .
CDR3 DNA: TGTGCCAGTAGTATGAGCGGGGGGCGCTACAATGAGCAGTTCTTC
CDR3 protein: CASSMSGGRYNEQFF